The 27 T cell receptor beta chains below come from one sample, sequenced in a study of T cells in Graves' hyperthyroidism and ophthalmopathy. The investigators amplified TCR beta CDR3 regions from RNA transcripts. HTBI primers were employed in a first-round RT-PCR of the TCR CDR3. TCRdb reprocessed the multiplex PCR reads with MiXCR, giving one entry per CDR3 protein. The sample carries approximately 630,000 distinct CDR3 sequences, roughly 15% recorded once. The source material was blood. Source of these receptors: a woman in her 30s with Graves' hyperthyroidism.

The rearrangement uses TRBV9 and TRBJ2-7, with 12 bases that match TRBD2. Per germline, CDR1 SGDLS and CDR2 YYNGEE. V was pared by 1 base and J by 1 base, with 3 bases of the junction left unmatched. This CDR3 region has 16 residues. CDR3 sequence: CASSVRLAGGSYEQYF. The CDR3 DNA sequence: TGTGCCAGCAGCGTAAGGCTAGCGGGAGGGTCCTACGAGCAGTACTTC.

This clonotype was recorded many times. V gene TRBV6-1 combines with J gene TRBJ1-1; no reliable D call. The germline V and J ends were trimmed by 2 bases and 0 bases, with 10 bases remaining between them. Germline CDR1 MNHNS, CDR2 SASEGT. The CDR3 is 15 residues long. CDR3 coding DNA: TGTGCCAGCAGTGAAATTGGCACTATGAACACTGAAGCTTTCTTT. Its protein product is CASSEIGTMNTEAFF.

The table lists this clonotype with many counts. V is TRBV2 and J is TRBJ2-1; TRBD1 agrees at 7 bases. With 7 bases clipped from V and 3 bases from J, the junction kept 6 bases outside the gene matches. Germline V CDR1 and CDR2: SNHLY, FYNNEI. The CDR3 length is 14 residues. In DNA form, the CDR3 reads TGTGCCAGCACCCCGGGACAGAACTACAATGAGCAGTTCTTC. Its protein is CASTPGQNYNEQFF.

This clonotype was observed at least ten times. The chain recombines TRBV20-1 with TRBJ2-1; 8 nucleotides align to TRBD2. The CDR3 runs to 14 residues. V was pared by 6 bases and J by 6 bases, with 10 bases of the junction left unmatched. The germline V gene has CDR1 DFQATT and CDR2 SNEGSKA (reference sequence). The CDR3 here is CSAGGLGGPNEQFF. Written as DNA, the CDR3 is TGCAGTGCAGGGGGACTAGGGGGGCCCAATGAGCAGTTCTTC.

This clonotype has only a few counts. The CDR3 protein is CASSYRQGGMDTEAFF. Written as DNA, the CDR3 is TGTGCCAGCAGCTATCGACAGGGGGGCATGGACACTGAAGCTTTCTTT. The rearrangement joins TRBV27 to TRBJ1-1; 9 positions match TRBD1. The V gene's germline CDR1 is MNHEY and CDR2 SMNVEV (reference sequence). Trimming removed 6 bases from V and 3 bases from J; junction bases left unmatched: 11. The CDR3 sequence is 16 residues long.

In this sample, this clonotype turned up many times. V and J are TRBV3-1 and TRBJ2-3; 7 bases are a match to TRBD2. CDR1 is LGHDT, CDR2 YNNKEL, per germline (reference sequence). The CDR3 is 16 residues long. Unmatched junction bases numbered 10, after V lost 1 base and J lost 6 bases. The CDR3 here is CASSQAGTKKTDTQYF. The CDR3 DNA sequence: TGTGCCAGCAGCCAAGCTGGGACTAAGAAGACGGATACGCAGTATTTT.

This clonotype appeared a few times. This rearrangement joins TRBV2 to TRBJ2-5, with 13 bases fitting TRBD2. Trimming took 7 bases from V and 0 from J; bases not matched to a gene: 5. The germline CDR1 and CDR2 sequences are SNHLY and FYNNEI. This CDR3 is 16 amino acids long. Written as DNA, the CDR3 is TGTGCCAGCATGGGGACTAGCGGGATGTACCAAGAGACCCAGTACTTC. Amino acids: CASMGTSGMYQETQYF.

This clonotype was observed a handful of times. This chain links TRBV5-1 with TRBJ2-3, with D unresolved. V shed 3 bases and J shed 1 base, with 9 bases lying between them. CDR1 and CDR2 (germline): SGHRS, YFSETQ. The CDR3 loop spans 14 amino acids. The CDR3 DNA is TGCGCCAGCAGCTCGGAATACCGCACAGATACGCAGTATTTT. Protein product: CASSSEYRTDTQYF.

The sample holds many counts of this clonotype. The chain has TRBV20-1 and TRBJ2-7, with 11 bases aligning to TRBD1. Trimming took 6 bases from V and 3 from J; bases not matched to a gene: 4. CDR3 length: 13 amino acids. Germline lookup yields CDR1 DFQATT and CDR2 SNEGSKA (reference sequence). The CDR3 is CSAQGQGVYEQYF. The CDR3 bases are TGCAGTGCCCAGGGACAGGGGGTCTACGAGCAGTACTTC.

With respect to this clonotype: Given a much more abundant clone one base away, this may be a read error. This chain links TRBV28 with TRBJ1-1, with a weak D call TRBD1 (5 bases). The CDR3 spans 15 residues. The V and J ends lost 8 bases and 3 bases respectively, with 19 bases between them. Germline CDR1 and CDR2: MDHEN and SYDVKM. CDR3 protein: CASGSGSLGYTEAFF. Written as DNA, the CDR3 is TGTGCCAGCGGTTCAGGGAGTCTTGGGTACACTGAAGCTTTCTTT.

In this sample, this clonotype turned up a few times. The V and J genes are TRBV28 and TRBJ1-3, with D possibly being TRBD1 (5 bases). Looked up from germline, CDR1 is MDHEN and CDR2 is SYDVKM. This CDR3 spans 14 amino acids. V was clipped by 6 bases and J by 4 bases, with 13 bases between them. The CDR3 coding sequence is TGTGCCAGCAGAATCGGGGGGTTCGGAAACACCATATATTTT. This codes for CASRIGGFGNTIYF.

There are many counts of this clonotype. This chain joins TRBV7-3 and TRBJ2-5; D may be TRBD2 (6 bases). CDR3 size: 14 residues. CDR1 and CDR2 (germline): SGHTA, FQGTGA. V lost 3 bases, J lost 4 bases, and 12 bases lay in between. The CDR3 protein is CASSFQAGRETQYF. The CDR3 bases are TGTGCCAGCAGCTTCCAGGCGGGAAGAGAGACCCAGTACTTC.

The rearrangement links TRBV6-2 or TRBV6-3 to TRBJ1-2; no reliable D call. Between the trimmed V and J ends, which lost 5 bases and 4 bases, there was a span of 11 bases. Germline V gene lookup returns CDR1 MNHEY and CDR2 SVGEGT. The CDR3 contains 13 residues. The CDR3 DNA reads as TGTGCCAGCAGTGTCCGGGGATTCTATGGCTACACCTTC. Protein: CASSVRGFYGYTF.

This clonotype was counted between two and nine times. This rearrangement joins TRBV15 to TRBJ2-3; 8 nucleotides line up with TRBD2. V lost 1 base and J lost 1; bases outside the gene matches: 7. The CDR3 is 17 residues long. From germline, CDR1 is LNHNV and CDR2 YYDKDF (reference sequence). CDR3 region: CATSRVGRVEGTDTQYF. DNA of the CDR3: TGTGCCACCAGCAGAGTCGGGAGGGTGGAGGGCACAGATACGCAGTATTTT.

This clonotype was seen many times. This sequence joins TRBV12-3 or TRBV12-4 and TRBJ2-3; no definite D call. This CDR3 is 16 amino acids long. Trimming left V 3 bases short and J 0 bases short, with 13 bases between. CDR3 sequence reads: CASSFRPKSSTDTQYF. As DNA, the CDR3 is TGTGCCAGCAGTTTTCGACCAAAGTCTAGCACAGATACGCAGTATTTT.

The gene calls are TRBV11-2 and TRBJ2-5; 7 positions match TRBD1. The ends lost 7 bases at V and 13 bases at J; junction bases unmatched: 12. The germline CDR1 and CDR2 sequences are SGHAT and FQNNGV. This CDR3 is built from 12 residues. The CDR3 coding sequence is TGTGCCAGCAAAAAAACAGGGGACCAATGGTACTTC. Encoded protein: CASKKTGDQWYF.

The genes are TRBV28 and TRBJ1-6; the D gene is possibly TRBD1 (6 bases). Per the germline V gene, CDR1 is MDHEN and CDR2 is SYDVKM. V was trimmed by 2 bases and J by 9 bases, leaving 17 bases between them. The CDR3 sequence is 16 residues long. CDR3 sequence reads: CASSLTRQGRASPLHF. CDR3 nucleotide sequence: TGTGCCAGCAGTTTAACGAGGCAGGGGCGAGCTTCACCCCTCCACTTT.

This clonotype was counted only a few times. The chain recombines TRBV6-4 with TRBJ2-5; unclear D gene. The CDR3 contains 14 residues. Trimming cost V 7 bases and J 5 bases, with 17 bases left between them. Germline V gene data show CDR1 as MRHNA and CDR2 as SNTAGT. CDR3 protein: CASIPPDSWETQYF. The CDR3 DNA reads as TGTGCCAGCATTCCCCCCGATTCCTGGGAGACCCAGTACTTC.

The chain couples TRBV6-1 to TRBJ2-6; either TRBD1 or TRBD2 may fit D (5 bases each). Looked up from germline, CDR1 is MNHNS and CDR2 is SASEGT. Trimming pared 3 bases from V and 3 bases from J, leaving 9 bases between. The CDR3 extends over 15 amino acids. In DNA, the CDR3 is TGTGCCAGCAGTGACAGGGACGATGGGGCCAACGTCCTGACTTTC. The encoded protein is CASSDRDDGANVLTF.

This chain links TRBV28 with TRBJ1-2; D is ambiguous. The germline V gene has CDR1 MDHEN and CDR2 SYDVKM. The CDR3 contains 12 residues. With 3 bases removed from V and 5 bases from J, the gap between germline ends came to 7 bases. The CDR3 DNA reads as TGTGCCAGCAGTTTCGGCGAGTATGGCTACACCTTC. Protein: CASSFGEYGYTF.

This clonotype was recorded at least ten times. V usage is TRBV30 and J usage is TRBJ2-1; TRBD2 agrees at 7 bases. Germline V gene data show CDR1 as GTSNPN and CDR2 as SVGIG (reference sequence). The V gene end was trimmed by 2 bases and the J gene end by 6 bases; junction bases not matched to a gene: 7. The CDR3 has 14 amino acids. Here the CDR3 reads CAWSSGAGSNEQFF. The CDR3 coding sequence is TGTGCCTGGAGTTCCGGAGCGGGAAGCAATGAGCAGTTCTTC.

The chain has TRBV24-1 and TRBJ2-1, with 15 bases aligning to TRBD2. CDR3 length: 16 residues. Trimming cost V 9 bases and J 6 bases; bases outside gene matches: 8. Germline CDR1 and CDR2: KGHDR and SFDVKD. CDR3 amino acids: CATLGTSGRSVNEQFF. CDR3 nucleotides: TGTGCCACCCTAGGGACTAGCGGGAGGAGCGTCAATGAGCAGTTCTTC.

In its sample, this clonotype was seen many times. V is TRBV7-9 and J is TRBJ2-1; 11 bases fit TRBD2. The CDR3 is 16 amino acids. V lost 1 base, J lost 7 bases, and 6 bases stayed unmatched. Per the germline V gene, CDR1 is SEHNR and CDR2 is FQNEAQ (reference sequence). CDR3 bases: TGTGCCAGCAGCTTAGTACTAGCGGGAGAAGTAAATGAGCAGTTCTTC. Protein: CASSLVLAGEVNEQFF.

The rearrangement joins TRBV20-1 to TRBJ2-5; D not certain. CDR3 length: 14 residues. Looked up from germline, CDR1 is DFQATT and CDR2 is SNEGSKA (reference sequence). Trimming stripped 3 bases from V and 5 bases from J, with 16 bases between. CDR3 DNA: TGCAGTGCTAGTGAAGTGAAGGGTCATGAGACCCAGTACTTC. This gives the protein CSASEVKGHETQYF.

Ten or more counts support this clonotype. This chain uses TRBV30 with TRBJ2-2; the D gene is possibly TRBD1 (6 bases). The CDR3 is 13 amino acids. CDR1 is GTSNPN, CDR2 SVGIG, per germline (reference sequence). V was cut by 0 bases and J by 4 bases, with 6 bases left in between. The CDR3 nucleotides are TGTGCCTGGAGTGTACAGGGCACCGGGGAGCTGTTTTTT. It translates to CAWSVQGTGELFF.

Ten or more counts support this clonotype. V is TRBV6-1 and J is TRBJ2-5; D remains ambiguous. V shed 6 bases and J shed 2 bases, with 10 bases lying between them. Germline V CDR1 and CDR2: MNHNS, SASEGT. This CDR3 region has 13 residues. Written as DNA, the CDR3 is TGTGCCAGCAGCGGTAGGCGACAAGAGACCCAGTACTTC. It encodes CASSGRRQETQYF.

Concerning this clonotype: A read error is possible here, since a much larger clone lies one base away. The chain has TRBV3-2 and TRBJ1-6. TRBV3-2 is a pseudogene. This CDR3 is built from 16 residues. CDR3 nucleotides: TGTGCCAGCAGCCAAGACAGGAGCTCCTATAATTCACCCCTCTACTTT. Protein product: CASSQDRSSYNSPLYF.